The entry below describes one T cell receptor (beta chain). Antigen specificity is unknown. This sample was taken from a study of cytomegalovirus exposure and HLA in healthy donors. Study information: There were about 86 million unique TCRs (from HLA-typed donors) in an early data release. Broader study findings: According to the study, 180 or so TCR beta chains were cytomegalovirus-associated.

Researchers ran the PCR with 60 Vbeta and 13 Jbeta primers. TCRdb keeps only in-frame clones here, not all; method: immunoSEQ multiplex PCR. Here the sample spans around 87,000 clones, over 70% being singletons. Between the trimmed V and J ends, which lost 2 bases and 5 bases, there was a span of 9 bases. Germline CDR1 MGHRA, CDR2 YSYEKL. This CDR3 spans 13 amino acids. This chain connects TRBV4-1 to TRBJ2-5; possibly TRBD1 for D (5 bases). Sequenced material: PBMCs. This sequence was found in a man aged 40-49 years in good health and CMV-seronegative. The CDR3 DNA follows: TGCGCCAGCAGCCAACTGGGGCCCGAGACCCAGTACTTC. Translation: CASSQLGPETQYF.